This T cell receptor beta chain was documented in a study of blood T cell repertoires in COVID-19. Study at large: Samples of COVID-19 (acute and convalescent) were obtained from the United States, Italy and Spain. Sources were T cells, B-cell-depleted T cells, or PBMCs; the material itself was cDNA or gDNA.

CDR3 length: 14 residues. V shed 2 bases and J 2 bases; nucleotides not matched to a gene: 3. The germline V gene has CDR1 SNHLY and CDR2 FYNNEI. The method was immunoSEQ multiplex PCR; TCRdb's version includes in-frame clones alone and lacks a portion of them. This table has roughly 84,000 clones, approximately 80% appearing once. The sequencing sample was made of peripheral blood. This sequence joins TRBV2 and TRBJ2-7; 7 nucleotides agree with TRBD1. The TCR originated in a woman between 40 and 50 years old with active or convalescent COVID-19. CDR3: CASSESQGAYEQYF. In DNA, the CDR3 is TGTGCCAGCAGTGAATCCCAGGGGGCCTACGAGCAGTACTTC.